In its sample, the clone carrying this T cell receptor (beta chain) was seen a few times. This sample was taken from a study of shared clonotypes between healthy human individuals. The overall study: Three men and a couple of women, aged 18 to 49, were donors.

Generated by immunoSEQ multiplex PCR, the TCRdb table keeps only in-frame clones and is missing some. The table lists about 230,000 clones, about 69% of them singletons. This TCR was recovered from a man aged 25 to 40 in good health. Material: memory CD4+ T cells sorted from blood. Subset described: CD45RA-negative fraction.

The CDR3 DNA reads as TGTGCCAGTAGGCTAGCCGCGATGGCTTTCTTT. As protein: CASRLAAMAFF. The chain employs TRBV19 and TRBJ1-1; D is unresolved. Trimming shortened V by 6 bases and J by 11 bases, and 13 bases separated the two germline ends. Germline assignment: CDR1 LNHDA and CDR2 SQIVND (reference sequence). CDR3 length: 11 residues.